Listed here is a single T cell receptor (beta chain). V lost 5 bases, J lost 3 bases, and 3 bases stayed unmatched. Germline V gene lookup returns CDR1 LNHDA and CDR2 SQIVND (reference sequence). CDR3 length: 13 amino acids. Sequencing used immunoSEQ multiplex PCR; TCRdb keeps in-frame clones, though not all of them. The sample has some 200,000 clones, around three quarters seen once. This sample is drawn from a study of blood T cell repertoires in COVID-19. This rearrangement joins TRBV19 to TRBJ1-2, with 7 bases lining up with TRBD1. The source is an older woman with acute or convalescent COVID-19. The source material was peripheral blood. The CDR3 coding sequence is TGTGCCAGTAGTTCCGACAGGGACTATGGCTACACCTTC. Residues: CASSSDRDYGYTF.